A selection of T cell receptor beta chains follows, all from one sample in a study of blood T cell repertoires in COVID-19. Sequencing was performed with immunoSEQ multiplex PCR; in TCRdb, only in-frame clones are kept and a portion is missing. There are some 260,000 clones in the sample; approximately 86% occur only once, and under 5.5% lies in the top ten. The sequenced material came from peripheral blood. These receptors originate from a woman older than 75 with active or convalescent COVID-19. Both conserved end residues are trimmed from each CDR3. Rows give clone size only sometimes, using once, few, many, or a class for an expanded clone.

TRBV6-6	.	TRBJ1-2	ASSYSMAGAGGYT
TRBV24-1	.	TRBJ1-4	ATSDPSGGDEKLF
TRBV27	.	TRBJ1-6	ASSFGQVLSPLH
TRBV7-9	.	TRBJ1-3	ASSLEGANPGNTIY
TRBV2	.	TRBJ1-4	ASSEAPPGQRNEKLF
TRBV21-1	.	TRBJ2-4	ASSNCRGRPKNIQY
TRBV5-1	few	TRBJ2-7	ASSLGAPGYEQY
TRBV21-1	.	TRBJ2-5	ASSKCVVAGQETQY
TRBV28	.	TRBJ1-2	AVRDSANYGYT
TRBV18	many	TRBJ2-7	ASSPRPGLYEQY
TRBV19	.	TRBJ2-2	ATRSQGAGGELF
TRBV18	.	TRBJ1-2	ASSPATGKGYGYT
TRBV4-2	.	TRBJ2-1	ASSQGQAGVNEQF
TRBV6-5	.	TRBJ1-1	ATTDRLNTEAF
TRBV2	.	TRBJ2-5	ASSDRDVETQY
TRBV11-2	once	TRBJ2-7	ASSFLSGVTYEQY
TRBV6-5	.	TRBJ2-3	ASRGQISTDTQY
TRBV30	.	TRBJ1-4	AWSSGEKLF
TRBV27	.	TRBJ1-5	ASSFSMRGNQPQH
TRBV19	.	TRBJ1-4	ASRSNRETNEKLF
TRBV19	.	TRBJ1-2	ASSPGSVRTFYGYT
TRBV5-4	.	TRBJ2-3	ASSPWGQGVFTDTQY
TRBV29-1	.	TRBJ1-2	SVEGSSSYGYT
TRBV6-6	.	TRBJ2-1	ASNELAGGSNEQF
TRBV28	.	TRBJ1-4	ASSLGTGGLDEKLF
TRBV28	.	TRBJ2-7	ASSRGTYEQY
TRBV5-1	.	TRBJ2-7	ASATGTSGGYEQY
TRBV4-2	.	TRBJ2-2	ASSHTSGETGELF
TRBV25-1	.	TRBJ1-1	ASSAGRRNTEAF
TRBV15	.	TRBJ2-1	ATSREYGGNLNEQF
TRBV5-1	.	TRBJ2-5	ASSLGSSEAETQY
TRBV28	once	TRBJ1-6	ASSYLGRGQNSPLH
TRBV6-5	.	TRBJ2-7	ASHTERGSYEQY
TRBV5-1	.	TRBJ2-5	ASSFSRGEETQY
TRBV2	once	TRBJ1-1	ASSGDMNTEAF
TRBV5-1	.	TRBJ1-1	ASSLAGQMVDMVAF
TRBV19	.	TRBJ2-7	ASSLRGNYEQY
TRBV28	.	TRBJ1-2	ASSLSGRPYGYT
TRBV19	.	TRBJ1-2	ASSIGTGGFYGYT